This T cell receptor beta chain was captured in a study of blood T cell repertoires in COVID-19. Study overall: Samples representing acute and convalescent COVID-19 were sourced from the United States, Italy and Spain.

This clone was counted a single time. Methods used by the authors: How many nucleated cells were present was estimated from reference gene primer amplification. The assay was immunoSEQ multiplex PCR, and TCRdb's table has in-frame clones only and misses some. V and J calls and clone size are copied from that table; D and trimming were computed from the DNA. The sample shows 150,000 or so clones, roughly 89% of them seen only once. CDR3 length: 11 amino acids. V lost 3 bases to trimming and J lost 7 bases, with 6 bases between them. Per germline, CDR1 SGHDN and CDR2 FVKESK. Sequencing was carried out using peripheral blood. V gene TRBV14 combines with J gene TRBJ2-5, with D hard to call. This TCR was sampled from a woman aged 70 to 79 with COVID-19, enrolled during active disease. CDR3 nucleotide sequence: TGTGCCAGCAGCCAGATCGGGACCCAGTACTTC. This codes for CASSQIGTQYF.